A single sample gave rise to the 21 T cell receptor beta chains below, sequenced in a study of T cells in Graves' hyperthyroidism and ophthalmopathy. RNA transcripts yielded amplified TCR beta CDR3 regions. During a first-round RT-PCR of the TCR CDR3, the HTBI primer set was used. From the multiplex PCR reads, TCRdb called clonotypes with MiXCR, one entry per CDR3 protein. This sample has 250,000 or so distinct CDR3 sequences, with 15% found just once. The specimen was blood. The receptors come from a woman aged 45-59 years with Graves' hyperthyroidism that later progressed to Graves' ophthalmopathy.

This clonotype was detected many times. The chain combines TRBV6-1 with TRBJ2-7; D not certain. The CDR3 extends over 16 amino acids. Germline V gives CDR1 MNHNS, CDR2 SASEGT. V gave up 8 bases and J gave up 0 bases, with 20 bases separating them. The CDR3 coding sequence is TGTGCCAGCTCCTCTCCCCCCCGTCGAAGCTCCTACGAGCAGTACTTC. It yields the protein CASSSPPRRSSYEQYF.

This clonotype was observed many times. The chain employs TRBV6-6 and TRBJ1-4; 10 nucleotides match TRBD1. V dropped 0 bases and J dropped 6; count of bases not matched to a gene: 4. CDR3 length: 16 amino acids. Germline-derived CDR1 and CDR2 are MNHNY and SVGAGI (reference sequence). Written as DNA, the CDR3 is TGTGCCAGCAGTTACTCGAAAGGGACAGGGGATGAAAAACTGTTTTTT. Protein sequence: CASSYSKGTGDEKLFF.

The chain recombines TRBV25-1 with TRBJ1-2; D is undetermined. Trimming removed 4 bases from V and 8 bases from J, with 8 bases in between. The CDR3 spans 11 residues. In germline, CDR1 is MGHDK, CDR2 SYGVNS. The CDR3 DNA reads TGTGCCAGCAGTGCACATAGGGGCTACACCTTC. Translated, it gives CASSAHRGYTF.

This clonotype has at least ten counts. The gene calls are TRBV6-1 and TRBJ1-5; D is uncertain. This CDR3 region has 14 residues. Trimming stripped 8 bases from V and 5 bases from J, with 16 bases between. The germline V gene encodes CDR1 MNHNS and CDR2 SASEGT. The CDR3 coding sequence is TGTGCCAGCTCGAGGGAGGCATTGCATCAGCCCCAGCATTTT. Amino acid sequence: CASSREALHQPQHF.

This clonotype came up a few times. The rearrangement links TRBV7-8 to TRBJ1-6, with TRBD1 matching over 11 bases. This CDR3 spans 16 amino acids. CDR1 is SGHVS, CDR2 FQNEAQ, per germline. With V trimmed by 5 bases and J by 9 bases, 9 bases remained unmatched. CDR3 loop: CASSLLSGTGGSPLHF. In nucleotides, the CDR3 is TGTGCCAGCAGCCTACTCTCCGGGACAGGGGGTTCACCCCTCCACTTT.

Many counts were recorded for this clonotype. This chain links TRBV28 with TRBJ1-3; the D gene is possibly TRBD1 (5 bases). The V end lost 6 bases, the J end lost 0 bases, and 12 bases lay between the germline ends. CDR3 length equals 15 residues. Per the germline V gene, CDR1 is MDHEN and CDR2 is SYDVKM. The CDR3, as DNA: TGTGCCAGCAGCCGGGGGGGGAGCTCTGGAAACACCATATATTTT. Translating it yields CASSRGGSSGNTIYF.

The chain combines TRBV3-1 with TRBJ2-5; 10 bases match TRBD2. Germline values: CDR1 LGHDT, CDR2 YNNKEL (reference sequence). This CDR3 has 17 amino acids. Trimming at V came to 4 bases and at J to 4 bases, leaving 12 bases not matched to a gene. The CDR3 sequence is CASSPKRTSGLRETQYF. The CDR3 nucleotides are TGTGCCAGCAGCCCAAAAAGGACTAGCGGCCTGCGAGAGACCCAGTACTTC.

In its sample, this clonotype was seen many times. The V and J genes are TRBV24-1 and TRBJ2-7; TRBD2 might be the D (6 bases). From germline, CDR1 is KGHDR and CDR2 SFDVKD. Trimming removed 11 bases at V and 5 bases at J, with 18 bases between. The CDR3 spans 13 residues. As DNA, the CDR3 is TGTGCCAACACCAGGAGGGTCGCCCACGAGCAGTACTTC. This encodes CANTRRVAHEQYF.

In this sample, this clonotype turned up many times. This rearrangement joins TRBV10-3 to TRBJ1-1; D gene ambiguous. Trimming stripped 0 bases from V and 0 bases from J, with 8 bases between. The CDR3 extends over 15 amino acids. Per germline, CDR1 ENHRY and CDR2 SYGVKD. CDR3 region: CAISESFSLNTEAFF. CDR3 bases: TGTGCCATCAGTGAGTCGTTCAGCCTGAACACTGAAGCTTTCTTT.

This clonotype was found many times. The V call is TRBV5-1, the J call TRBJ2-3; 9 positions match TRBD2. CDR1 is SGHRS, CDR2 YFSETQ, per germline. CDR3 length equals 15 residues. Unmatched junction bases numbered 8, after V lost 0 bases and J lost 9 bases. In nucleotides, the CDR3 is TGCGCCAGCAGCTTGGTACTAGCGGGTACTGACACGCAGTATTTT. Residues: CASSLVLAGTDTQYF.

As concerns this clonotype: Given a much more abundant clone one base away, this may be a read error. Lacking the conserved final phenylalanine or tryptophan, this CDR3 likely reflects a read error. This chain links TRBV28 with TRBJ1-1; D not resolved. CDR1 is MDHEN, CDR2 SYDVKM, per germline. The CDR3 contains 14 residues. V shed 8 bases and J shed 0 bases, with 13 bases lying between them. As DNA, the CDR3 is TGTGCCAGCGCCTCCCCATCCATGAACACTGAAGCTTTCCTT. Encoded protein: CASASPSMNTEAFL.

V and J are TRBV6-4 and TRBJ2-2; tentative D call: TRBD1 (6 bases). Trimming removed 0 bases at V and 10 bases at J, with 18 bases between. Germline V gene sequence: CDR1 MRHNA, CDR2 SNTAGT. There are 16 residues in the CDR3. CDR3 DNA: TGTGCCAGCAGTGACTCTGGGGGCCCGAATCGCGAGGAGCTGTTTTTT. It encodes CASSDSGGPNREELFF.

This clonotype has ten or more counts. The V gene is TRBV11-2, the J gene TRBJ2-7, with 8 bases matching TRBD2. Trimming cost V 5 bases and J 3 bases; bases outside gene matches: 6. The CDR3 loop spans 14 amino acids. Germline CDR1 is SGHAT and CDR2 is FQNNGV. In DNA, the CDR3 is TGTGCCAGCAGCACCACTAGCGGAAACTACGAGCAGTACTTC. It translates to CASSTTSGNYEQYF. The variable domain in full, with the rest retrieved from reference TRBV11-2 and TRBJ2-7, is EAGVAQSPRYKIIEKRQSVAFWCNPISGHATLYWYQQILGQGPKLLIQFQNNGVVDDSQLPKDRFSAERLKGVDSTLKIQPAKLEDSAVYLCASSTTSGNYEQYFGPGTRLTVT.

V usage is TRBV7-3 and J usage is TRBJ2-3; TRBD2 agrees at 13 bases. CDR1 and CDR2 from the germline V gene are SGHTA and FQGTGA. The CDR3 runs 16 residues. V lost 4 bases, J lost 5 bases, and 6 bases stayed unmatched. In nucleotides, the CDR3 is TGTGCCAGCAGCTCCCCGGGACTAGCGGGGAGAGATACGCAGTATTTT. Protein product: CASSSPGLAGRDTQYF.

This clonotype was counted at least ten times. The chain has TRBV12-3 or TRBV12-4 and TRBJ2-7, with D maybe TRBD1 (5 bases). V lost 5 bases and J 4 bases, leaving 12 bases between the germline ends. This CDR3 contains 13 residues. This CDR3 is CASSQIQGYEQYF. For the CDR3, the DNA is TGTGCCAGCAGTCAGATCCAGGGATACGAGCAGTACTTC.

This clonotype came up a few times. V and J are TRBV28 and TRBJ1-5; maybe TRBD1 (5 bases). V lost 2 bases and J 6 bases, leaving 17 bases between the germline ends. The CDR3 consists of 16 residues. Per the germline V gene, CDR1 is MDHEN and CDR2 is SYDVKM. In DNA, the CDR3 is TGTGCCAGCAGTTTAAACCGGCTTGGGGGAGGTCAGCCCCAGCATTTT. This codes for CASSLNRLGGGQPQHF.

This clonotype was counted only a few times. V and J are TRBV25-1 and TRBJ2-7; possibly TRBD2 for D (5 bases). Germline lookup yields CDR1 MGHDK and CDR2 SYGVNS. This CDR3 spans 13 amino acids. The ends were cut back, 6 bases at V and 6 bases at J, with 15 bases in the middle. The CDR3 spells CASRQIRGGEQYF. Here the CDR3 DNA reads TGTGCCAGCAGACAGATCCGGGGTGGCGAGCAGTACTTC.

In this sample, this clonotype turned up many times. The V gene is TRBV11-2, the J gene TRBJ1-1, with a weak D call TRBD1 (5 bases). The CDR3 consists of 13 residues. Germline assignment: CDR1 SGHAT and CDR2 FQNNGV. Trimming took off 8 bases at V and 5 bases at J, with 15 bases between the two ends. The CDR3 DNA sequence: TGTGCCAGCGCCTGGGGGGGTTGGACTGAAGCTTTCTTT. It is translated as CASAWGGWTEAFF. The variable domain in full, completed from reference TRBV11-2 and TRBJ1-1, reads EAGVAQSPRYKIIEKRQSVAFWCNPISGHATLYWYQQILGQGPKLLIQFQNNGVVDDSQLPKDRFSAERLKGVDSTLKIQPAKLEDSAVYLCASAWGGWTEAFFGQGTRLTVV.

This clonotype was counted ten times or more. The V gene is TRBV15, the J gene TRBJ2-5; the match to TRBD1 covers 7 bases. Germline V gene data show CDR1 as LNHNV and CDR2 as YYDKDF (reference sequence). With V trimmed by 5 bases and J by 4 bases, 10 bases remained unmatched. This CDR3 region has 15 residues. The CDR3 loop reads CATSLVGQFIETQYF. CDR3 nucleotide sequence: TGTGCCACCAGCTTGGTGGGACAGTTTATAGAGACCCAGTACTTC. The entire variable domain, with the rest obtained from reference TRBV15 and TRBJ2-5, is as follows: DAMVIQNPRYQVTQFGKPVTLSCSQTLNHNVMYWYQQKSSQAPKLLFHYYDKDFNNEADTPDNFQSRRPNTSFCFLDIRSPGLGDTAMYLCATSLVGQFIETQYFGPGTRLLVL.

This clonotype has more than one count but fewer than ten. The rearrangement joins TRBV6-1 to TRBJ2-1; D not certain. There are 15 residues in the CDR3. Trimming pared 4 bases from V and 0 bases from J, leaving 10 bases between. Germline CDR1 and CDR2: MNHNS and SASEGT. CDR3 amino acids: CASSVRPSSYNEQFF. The CDR3 coding sequence is TGTGCCAGCAGTGTGAGGCCCAGCTCCTACAATGAGCAGTTCTTC.

This sequence joins TRBV18 and TRBJ1-1; 7 nucleotides align to TRBD1. Trimming took 0 bases from V and 5 from J; bases not matched to a gene: 6. The CDR3 is 15 amino acids. Germline CDR1 KGHSH, CDR2 LQKENI. In DNA, the CDR3 is TGTGCCAGCTCACCACCCGACAGGGCGGGGACTGAAGCTTTCTTT. Translating gives CASSPPDRAGTEAFF.